Presented here are 8 T cell receptor beta chains from one specimen sequenced in a study of OX40 agonist ivuxolimab in advanced cancers. Data came from immunoSEQ multiplex PCR; TCRdb stores just in-frame clones and leaves some out. The table shows over 55,000 clones, with about 89% occurring only once. Sequenced here: CD4+ or CD8+ T cells sorted from blood, sampled in a trial of the OX40 agonist ivuxolimab. The receptors stem from an adult with an advanced solid tumor such as melanoma, head and neck, liver or kidney cancer.

The J gene is TRBJ1-1, the V gene TRBV28; possibly TRBD1 for D (5 bases). CDR3 length equals 14 residues. The V end lost 6 bases, the J end lost 4 bases, and 15 bases lay between the germline ends. The germline gives CDR1 MDHEN, CDR2 SYDVKM. CDR3 coding DNA: TGTGCCAGCAGCTTAGAAAGCAGGGTCACTGAAGCTTTCTTT. This sequence encodes CASSLESRVTEAFF.

The chain uses TRBV6-1 and TRBJ2-7, with D possibly being TRBD2 (6 bases). Germline lookup yields CDR1 MNHNS and CDR2 SASEGT. This CDR3 has 12 amino acids. Deletions cut 8 bases from V and 0 bases from J, with 8 bases between. The CDR3 DNA is TGTGCCAGCGGGACTTTCTCCTACGAGCAGTACTTC. As protein: CASGTFSYEQYF.

This clone was seen just once. This rearrangement joins TRBV29-1 to TRBJ2-5; D is perhaps TRBD2 (5 bases). Trimming left V 1 base short and J 7 bases short, with 13 bases between. Per germline, CDR1 SQVTM and CDR2 ANQGSEA. This CDR3 comprises 13 residues. CDR3 sequence (DNA): TGCAGCGTTGAAGCACCGCGGGCAGGGACCCAGTACTTC. It specifies CSVEAPRAGTQYF.

A few counts support this clone. The chain carries TRBV7-2 and TRBJ1-2, with a weak D call TRBD1 (5 bases). The CDR3 is 14 amino acids. The germline gives CDR1 SGHTA, CDR2 FQGNSA. V was shortened by 4 bases and J by 4 bases, with 13 bases between the two germline ends. CDR3 loop: CASSSGGAIYGYTF. DNA for the CDR3: TGTGCCAGCAGCTCAGGCGGGGCGATCTATGGCTACACCTTC.

The V gene is TRBV18, the J gene TRBJ1-3; no firm D call. The V end lost 2 bases, the J end lost 9 bases, and 14 bases lay between the germline ends. The germline V gene has CDR1 KGHSH and CDR2 LQKENI. This CDR3 is 14 amino acids long. The CDR3 spells CASSPFAERGTIYF. CDR3 in DNA: TGTGCCAGCTCACCATTCGCCGAGCGGGGCACCATATATTTT.

The CDR3 region has the DNA TGTGCCAGCAGCTTAGATGTTTACGAGCAGTACTTC. Protein: CASSLDVYEQYF. The J gene is TRBJ2-7, the V gene TRBV11-2; D not certain. CDR1 SGHAT and CDR2 FQNNGV come from the germline V gene. This CDR3 has 12 amino acids. The germline V and J ends were trimmed by 0 bases and 4 bases, with 4 bases remaining between them.

This clone was seen a handful of times. This chain joins TRBV5-1 and TRBJ2-7; TRBD2 matches at 11 bases. Germline CDR1 reads SGHRS; CDR2 reads YFSETQ. V trimming: 4 bases; J trimming: 4 bases; junction bases outside the gene matches: 4. This CDR3 comprises 14 residues. The CDR3 DNA reads TGCGCCAGCAGCCAAACTAGCGGGAGTTACGAGCAGTACTTC. Protein: CASSQTSGSYEQYF.

The chain links TRBV11-3 to TRBJ2-1; 12 positions agree with TRBD2. Per germline, CDR1 SGHNT and CDR2 YENEEA. With V trimmed by 5 bases and J by 4 bases, 3 bases remained unmatched. The CDR3 length is 15 residues. The CDR3 region has the DNA TGTGCCAGCAGCAGAGGACTAGCGGGGTACAATGAGCAGTTCTTC. Amino acid sequence: CASSRGLAGYNEQFF.